The 20 T cell receptor beta chains below come from one sample, sequenced in a study of CD8+CD57+ T cells in acquired aplastic anemia. The study profiled TCR beta VDJ and CDR3 using genomic DNA as template. MiXCR, run by TCRdb on the reads, gives a single entry per CDR3 protein. In the table there are 120,000 or so distinct CDR3 sequences, over 30% of which are singletons. Those patients picked for sequencing had displayed CD8+CD57+ cell expansion on flow cytometry. The material sequenced was sorted CD4+, CD8+, or CD8+CD57+ T cells (not recorded which) from PBMCs. The receptor source for this set is a human donor with aplastic anemia.

This clonotype was counted a single time. The chain is built from TRBV5-5 and TRBJ1-6; perhaps TRBD1 as D (5 bases). V lost 4 bases, J lost 9 bases, and 11 bases lay in between. Germline V lookup: CDR1 SGHKS, CDR2 YYEKEE (reference sequence). The CDR3 length is 13 residues. CDR3 sequence: CASSPDRPSPLHF. CDR3 in DNA: TGTGCCAGCAGCCCCGACAGACCTTCACCCCTCCACTTT.

This sequence joins TRBV7-2 and TRBJ2-1; D gene unclear. Germline CDR1 SGHTA, CDR2 FQGNSA. The CDR3 extends over 11 amino acids. Trimming shortened V by 5 bases and J by 7 bases, and 6 bases separated the two germline ends. CDR3 DNA: TGTGCCAGCAGCCAGAGAAATGAGCAGTTCTTC. Amino acids: CASSQRNEQFF. Complete variable domain (other parts from reference TRBV7-2 and TRBJ2-1): GAGVSQSPSNKVTEKGKDVELRCDPISGHTALYWYRQSLGQGLEFLIYFQGNSAPDKSGLPSDRFSAERTGGSVSTLTIQRTQQEDSAVYLCASSQRNEQFFGPGTRLTVL.

The rearrangement joins TRBV3-1 to TRBJ1-3, with a possible D match to TRBD1 (5 bases). CDR3 size: 16 residues. Germline V gene lookup returns CDR1 LGHDT and CDR2 YNNKEL (reference sequence). V was pared by 4 bases and J by 0 bases, with 13 bases between. The CDR3 region is CASSPEWGSSGNTIYF. Written as DNA, the CDR3 is TGTGCCAGCAGCCCCGAGTGGGGGTCCTCTGGAAACACCATATATTTT.

This clonotype was counted ten times or more. The chain joins TRBV19 to TRBJ2-5; no clear D. This CDR3 is 11 amino acids long. Between the trimmed V and J ends, which lost 3 bases and 5 bases, there was a span of 4 bases. The germline gives CDR1 LNHDA, CDR2 SQIVND (reference sequence). Here the CDR3 reads CASSIDETQYF. DNA for the CDR3: TGTGCCAGTAGTATCGACGAGACCCAGTACTTC.

This clonotype showed up many times. The V and J genes are TRBV20-1 and TRBJ1-2; possibly TRBD1 for D (6 bases). V was shortened by 3 bases and J by 4 bases, with 15 bases between the two germline ends. The CDR3 totals 14 residues. The V gene's germline CDR1 is DFQATT and CDR2 SNEGSKA (reference sequence). CDR3 bases: TGCAGTGCTAGTCCGGCAGGGGTATCCTATGGCTACACCTTC. It specifies CSASPAGVSYGYTF.

There are many counts of this clonotype. This sequence joins TRBV4-1 and TRBJ2-7; 7 bases are shared with TRBD2. The CDR3 sequence is 15 residues long. Germline loops: CDR1 MGHRA, CDR2 YSYEKL. V was clipped by 3 bases and J by 2 bases; unmatched bases: 7. CDR3 in DNA: TGCGCCAGCAGCCAGGGGCGGGGGACTCCCTACGAGCAGTACGTC. It codes for CASSQGRGTPYEQYV.

The J gene is TRBJ2-1, the V gene TRBV20-1, with D unclear. This CDR3 is built from 15 residues. Germline CDR1 DFQATT, CDR2 SNEGSKA (reference sequence). V lost 2 bases and J 0 bases, leaving 11 bases between the germline ends. CDR3 in DNA: TGCAGTGCTAGAAGTCTAGTGAGCTCCTACAATGAGCAGTTCTTC. Residues: CSARSLVSSYNEQFF.

This clonotype was seen repeatedly, ten times or more. The rearrangement links TRBV29-1 to TRBJ1-2, with D possibly TRBD1 on 5 matching bases. V was shortened by 5 bases and J by 2 bases, with 15 bases between the two germline ends. From germline, CDR1 is SQVTM and CDR2 ANQGSEA. The CDR3 sequence is 14 residues long. Here the CDR3 DNA reads TGCAGCGTTAATGAAGTCCCAGGGAACTATGGCTACACCTTC. It is translated as CSVNEVPGNYGYTF.

A remark on this clonotype: This sequence may be a read error, since a much larger clone differs from it by one base. The gene calls are TRBV4-3 and TRBJ1-4; 7 positions match TRBD1. CDR3 length: 15 residues. Germline CDR1 reads LGHNA; CDR2 reads YSLEER. CDR3 region: CAGSQEGQTNEKLFF. CDR3 DNA: TGCGCCGGCAGCCAAGAGGGACAGACTAATGAAAAACTGTTTTTT.

CDR3 in DNA: TGTGCCAGCAGCTGGCAAAGGCGCGGGACTAGCGGGGGAGAGACCCAGTACTTC. Protein: CASSWQRRGTSGGETQYF. V usage is TRBV11-1 and J usage is TRBJ2-5, with TRBD2 matching over 14 bases. The ends lost 4 bases at V and 4 bases at J; junction bases unmatched: 11. CDR3 length equals 18 residues. In germline, CDR1 is SGHAT, CDR2 FQDESV (reference sequence).

At least ten counts were recorded for this clonotype. The chain uses TRBV20-1 and TRBJ1-1, with unresolved D. The germline V gene encodes CDR1 DFQATT and CDR2 SNEGSKA (reference sequence). This CDR3 contains 12 residues. Trimming took 7 bases from V and 6 from J, leaving 15 bases between them. The CDR3 nucleotides read TGCAGTGGGAAGGACGTAAGACCTGAAGCTTTCTTT. This gives the protein CSGKDVRPEAFF.

The chain links TRBV28 to TRBJ1-2; D not certain. Germline CDR1 is MDHEN and CDR2 is SYDVKM. The CDR3 covers 17 residues. V gave up 5 bases and J gave up 4 bases, with 23 bases separating them. The CDR3 sequence: CASSLSHLLGTPYGYTF. CDR3 bases: TGTGCCAGCAGTCTAAGTCACCTCCTCGGAACCCCCTATGGCTACACCTTC.

Ten or more counts support this clonotype. The J gene is TRBJ2-7, the V gene TRBV11-2; a possible D gene is TRBD1 (6 bases). The germline V gene encodes CDR1 SGHAT and CDR2 FQNNGV. Trimming shortened V by 4 bases and J by 0 bases, and 16 bases separated the two germline ends. The CDR3 loop spans 16 amino acids. CDR3 coding DNA: TGTGCCAGCAGCTCCGGCCGGTGGACAGACTCCTACGAGCAGTACTTC. Translated, it gives CASSSGRWTDSYEQYF.

This clonotype was recorded many times. The J gene is TRBJ2-3, the V gene TRBV7-2; 15 bases match TRBD2. The V segment lost 0 bases and the J segment 10 bases; nucleotides outside the gene matches: 8. CDR1 is SGHTA, CDR2 FQGNSA, per germline. There are 17 residues in the CDR3. CDR3 amino acids: CASSLAWTSGGGGAQYF. DNA for the CDR3: TGTGCCAGCAGCTTAGCCTGGACTAGCGGGGGGGGTGGAGCGCAGTATTTT.

This clonotype was recorded many times. The chain combines TRBV4-3 with TRBJ2-5; D is uncertain. This CDR3 spans 16 amino acids. V was trimmed by 1 base and J by 2 bases, leaving 14 bases between them. Germline V gene data show CDR1 as LGHNA and CDR2 as YSLEER. DNA of the CDR3: TGCGCCAGCAGCCAAGGACTTACTATTCTACAAGAGACCCAGTACTTC. Translation: CASSQGLTILQETQYF.

In regard to this clonotype: It may be a read error: a sequence one base away is much more abundant. V and J are TRBV7-2 and TRBJ1-2, with D possibly being TRBD1 (6 bases). The CDR3 extends over 14 amino acids. Looked up from germline, CDR1 is SGHTA and CDR2 is FQGNSA. DNA of the CDR3: TGTGCCAGCAGCTTAGAGAGTACATCGGGGGGCTGCACCTTC. Encoded protein: CASSLESTSGGCTF.

The table lists this clonotype with a few counts. The chain employs TRBV3-1 and TRBJ1-2, with D hard to call. The V end was cut by 2 bases, the J end by 5 bases, with 21 bases between. Germline-derived CDR1 and CDR2 are LGHDT and YNNKEL (reference sequence). This CDR3 is built from 17 residues. CDR3 in amino acids: CASSQIRGLGAGYGYTF. CDR3 DNA: TGTGCCAGCAGCCAAATCAGAGGATTGGGCGCTGGGTATGGCTACACCTTC.

The chain combines TRBV2 with TRBJ1-4, with 7 positions matching TRBD1. The CDR3 extends over 15 amino acids. Per the germline V gene, CDR1 is SNHLY and CDR2 is FYNNEI. Trimming at V came to 3 bases and at J to 7 bases, leaving 8 bases not matched to a gene. The CDR3, as DNA: TGTGCCAGCAGTGATCACAGGACAGGAGGTGAAAAACTGTTTTTT. This codes for CASSDHRTGGEKLFF.

The genes are TRBV6-1 and TRBJ1-6, with a weak D call TRBD1 (6 bases). The V gene's germline CDR1 is MNHNS and CDR2 SASEGT. There are 14 residues in the CDR3. V was clipped by 4 bases and J by 5 bases, with 9 bases between them. In nucleotides, the CDR3 is TGTGCCAGCAGTGTTACAGGGAATAATTCACCCCTCCACTTT. Its translation: CASSVTGNNSPLHF.

This chain links TRBV6-1 with TRBJ2-3; TRBD2 matches 14 bases. CDR3 length: 17 amino acids. J gave up 11 bases and V 5 bases, and 15 bases lay outside the gene matches. Germline CDR1 MNHNS, CDR2 SASEGT. DNA of the CDR3: TGTGCCAGCAGTCGTAGACTAGCGGGGGGGCGAGGCAATGAGCAGTATTTT. It translates to CASSRRLAGGRGNEQYF.